This T cell receptor (beta chain) is drawn from a study of control samples from healthy donors and cancer patients. Libraries were prepared by immunoSEQ multiplex PCR; TCRdb keeps only in-frame clonotypes and omits some of them. The data contain roughly 170,000 clones, 88% of them singletons. Germline V gene sequence: CDR1 KGHDR, CDR2 SFDVKD. The CDR3 loop spans 19 amino acids. Trimming cost V 4 bases and J 3 bases, with 26 bases left between them. J is TRBJ1-2 and V is TRBV24-1, with a tentative D call TRBD1 (5 bases). The origin of this receptor is a woman aged 25 to 39 in good health. Sequencing input: blood. In nucleotides, the CDR3 is TGTGCCACCAGTGACCTCATTTCCAAACTAATAGACAGATACTATGGCTACACCTTC. Translation gives CATSDLISKLIDRYYGYTF.